Detailed here is one TCR beta chain. Assay: immunoSEQ multiplex PCR; the TCRdb copy retains only in-frame clones and omits some. The sample contains 160,000 or so clones, roughly 90% of which appear only once. V lost 0 bases to trimming and J lost 5 bases, with 8 bases between them. From germline, CDR1 is SGHRS and CDR2 YFSETQ. This CDR3 region has 13 residues. This sample was taken from a study of T cell responses to AZD1222 COVID-19 vaccine. The chain is built from TRBV5-1 and TRBJ2-5; weak D call: TRBD2 (5 bases). This clonotype originated in an adult who received the AZD1222 COVID-19 vaccine. The specimen comprised peripheral blood, sampled 28 days after the second AZD1222 dose. DNA for the CDR3: TGCGCCAGCAGCTTGGAGGGAGTTGAGACCCAGTACTTC. Its translation: CASSLEGVETQYF. The variable domain in full, with the rest retrieved from reference TRBV5-1 and TRBJ2-5, is KAGVTQTPRYLIKTRGQQVTLSCSPISGHRSVSWYQQTPGQGLQFLFEYFSETQRNKGNFPGRFSGRQFSNSRSEMNVSTLELGDSALYLCASSLEGVETQYFGPGTRLLVL.